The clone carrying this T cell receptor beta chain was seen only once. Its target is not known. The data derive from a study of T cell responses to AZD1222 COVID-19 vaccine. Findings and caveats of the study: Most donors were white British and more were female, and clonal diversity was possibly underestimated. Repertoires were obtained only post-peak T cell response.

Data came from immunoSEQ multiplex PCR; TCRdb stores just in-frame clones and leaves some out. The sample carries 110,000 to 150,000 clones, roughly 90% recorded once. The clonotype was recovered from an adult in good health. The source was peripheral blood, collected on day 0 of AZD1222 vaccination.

The CDR3 coding sequence is TGTGCCAGCAGCCCTACCACTAGCGGAGCCTTCTACGAGCAGTACTTC. It specifies CASSPTTSGAFYEQYF. This chain joins TRBV9 and TRBJ2-7, with TRBD2 identical over 8 bases. V was pared by 4 bases and J by 3 bases, with 12 bases of the junction left unmatched. The CDR3 sequence is 16 residues long. Germline V gives CDR1 SGDLS, CDR2 YYNGEE.